The 11 T cell receptor beta chains in this list originate from one sample, sequenced in a study of chemoradiotherapy in HPV16-positive cancers. Clones were sequenced by immunoSEQ multiplex PCR, and TCRdb holds only the in-frame ones, with some missing. The sample yields about 32,000 clones, more than 70% seen once. Sequenced here: blood, sampled from a patient who underwent chemoradiotherapy. All receptors come from a human donor with HPV-associated anogenital cancer.

The rearrangement links TRBV27 to TRBJ2-1; the match to TRBD2 covers 14 bases. The germline V gene has CDR1 MNHEY and CDR2 SMNVEV (reference sequence). Losses at the gene ends were 5 bases for V and 8 bases for J; bases not matched to a gene: 5. This CDR3 has 15 amino acids. The CDR3 DNA reads as TGTGCCAGCAGTCTCGGGACTAGCGGGAGATATGAGCAGTTCTTC. Translating gives CASSLGTSGRYEQFF.

CDR3 sequence reads: CASSSLVTDTQYF. The CDR3 bases are TGTGCCAGCAGCTCCTTAGTGACGGATACGCAGTATTTT. This rearrangement joins TRBV7-9 to TRBJ2-3; D gene ambiguous. The CDR3 covers 13 residues. The V and J ends lost 4 bases and 6 bases respectively, with 11 bases between them. CDR1 and CDR2 (germline): SEHNR, FQNEAQ (reference sequence).

V gene TRBV14 combines with J gene TRBJ1-4; TRBD1 might be the D (5 bases). V shed 4 bases and J shed 7 bases, with 19 bases lying between them. This CDR3 comprises 16 residues. CDR1 and CDR2 from the germline V gene are SGHDN and FVKESK. The CDR3 sequence: CASSPRTRGRTEKLFF. The CDR3 region has the DNA TGTGCCAGCAGCCCCCGGACTCGGGGGAGGACTGAAAAACTGTTTTTT.

The chain is built from TRBV2 and TRBJ1-6, with unresolved D. V lost 8 bases and J 5 bases, leaving 10 bases between the germline ends. CDR1 and CDR2 (germline): SNHLY, FYNNEI. The CDR3 length is 13 residues. CDR3 protein: CASLAQNNSPLHF. DNA of the CDR3: TGTGCCAGCCTAGCCCAGAATAATTCACCCCTCCACTTT.

The sample holds one count of this clone. The chain combines TRBV7-7 with TRBJ2-6, with 7 bases aligning to TRBD2. This CDR3 region has 18 residues. V dropped 5 bases and J dropped 5; count of bases not matched to a gene: 15. Per germline, CDR1 SSHAT and CDR2 FNYEAQ (reference sequence). The CDR3 region is CASSRGDMPQSRANVLTF. The CDR3 DNA follows: TGTGCCAGCAGCCGGGGGGATATGCCACAAAGTCGGGCCAACGTCCTGACTTTC. Supplemented by reference TRBV7-7 and TRBJ2-6, the full variable domain reads GAGVSQSPRYKVTKRGQDVTLRCDPISSHATLYWYQQALGQGPEFLTYFNYEAQPDKSGLPSDRFSAERPEGSISTLTIQRTEQRDSAMYRCASSRGDMPQSRANVLTFGAGSRLTVL.

The chain uses TRBV19 and TRBJ1-1, with D possibly being TRBD1 (6 bases). CDR1 and CDR2 from the germline V gene are LNHDA and SQIVND (reference sequence). V lost 6 bases and J 7 bases, leaving 9 bases between the germline ends. This CDR3 region has 11 residues. The CDR3, as DNA: TGTGCCAGTAGAGGGGGGTATGAAGCTTTCTTT. Encoded protein: CASRGGYEAFF.

The chain uses TRBV10-1 and TRBJ1-2, with D tentatively TRBD1 (5 bases). V lost 0 bases, J lost 7 bases, and 9 bases lay in between. The CDR3 spans 13 residues. Germline V gene sequence: CDR1 WNHNN, CDR2 SYGVQD (reference sequence). The CDR3 loop is CASSESGRAGYTF. In DNA, the CDR3 is TGCGCCAGCAGTGAGTCCGGCAGGGCTGGCTACACCTTC.

J is TRBJ2-2 and V is TRBV9; D may be TRBD1 (5 bases). Between the trimmed V and J ends, which lost 7 bases and 8 bases, there was a span of 15 bases. Germline V gene data show CDR1 as SGDLS and CDR2 as YYNGEE. The CDR3 has 13 amino acids. The CDR3 DNA sequence: TGTGCCAGCGGCCCTTCGTGGACAGGGGAGCTGTTTTTT. It is translated as CASGPSWTGELFF.

The CDR3 loop is CASSLGGAGRGYNEQFF. The CDR3, as DNA: TGTGCCAGCAGCTTAGGGGGGGCCGGGAGAGGATACAATGAGCAGTTCTTC. The chain combines TRBV7-2 with TRBJ2-1; the D call may be TRBD1 or TRBD2 (6 bases each). Germline values: CDR1 SGHTA, CDR2 FQGNSA. The CDR3 totals 17 residues. Trimming took 1 base from V and 4 from J, leaving 17 bases between them.

The chain links TRBV5-6 to TRBJ2-2, with a tentative D call TRBD2 (6 bases). The V gene lost 5 bases and the J gene lost 3 bases, with 11 bases spanning the gap. CDR1 and CDR2 (germline): SGHDT, YYEEEE. This CDR3 is 14 amino acids long. The CDR3, as DNA: TGTGCCAGCAGTTGGAGGGAATACACCGGGGAGCTGTTTTTT. Translating it yields CASSWREYTGELFF.

The V call is TRBV28, the J call TRBJ2-5; 7 bases align to TRBD2. Trimming cost V 6 bases and J 1 base; bases outside gene matches: 5. This CDR3 spans 14 amino acids. Germline V lookup: CDR1 MDHEN, CDR2 SYDVKM. The CDR3 sequence is CASRPGLSQETQYF. The CDR3 bases are TGTGCCAGCAGACCGGGACTATCCCAAGAGACCCAGTACTTC.